A single sample is the source of the 21 T cell receptor beta chains below, sequenced in a study of T cell repertoires in cytomegalovirus infection. Their antigens are not known. TCRdb re-called the reads through MiXCR, storing one row per CDR3 protein. Found here are 700,000 to 850,000 distinct CDR3 sequences, approximately 29% of them singletons; the top ten hold around 11%. This material consisted of cultured CD8+ T cells from PBMCs, taken from culture after CMV antigen stimulation. The receptors were gathered from a human donor in good health (CMV status not recorded). Some clones in this sample may be carry-over from other donors' samples.

V usage is TRBV6-5 and J usage is TRBJ2-3; TRBD1 agrees at 8 bases. The ends lost 7 bases at V and 2 bases at J; junction bases unmatched: 5. Germline V CDR1 and CDR2: MNHEY, SVGAGI. The CDR3 length is 14 residues. The CDR3 coding sequence is TGTGCCAGCAAGACGGACAGGGACACAGATACGCAGTATTTT. Its translation: CASKTDRDTDTQYF.

A few counts support this clonotype. V gene TRBV28 combines with J gene TRBJ2-2, with 7 positions matching TRBD1. V dropped 5 bases and J dropped 4; count of bases not matched to a gene: 7. Per the germline V gene, CDR1 is MDHEN and CDR2 is SYDVKM. The CDR3 has 15 amino acids. The CDR3 protein is CASSPNRDSTGELFF. The CDR3 DNA reads as TGTGCCAGCAGTCCCAACCGGGACAGCACCGGGGAGCTGTTTTTT. Drawing the rest from reference TRBV28 and TRBJ2-2, the complete variable domain is DVKVTQSSRYLVKRTGEKVFLECVQDMDHENMFWYRQDPGLGLRLIYFSYDVKMKEKGDIPEGYSVSREKKERFSLILESASTNQTSMYLCASSPNRDSTGELFFGEGSRLTVL.

The J gene is TRBJ2-1, the V gene TRBV19; 10 positions agree with TRBD2. The germline V gene encodes CDR1 LNHDA and CDR2 SQIVND (reference sequence). This CDR3 region has 14 residues. After removal of 10 bases from V and 4 bases from J, the junction contained 7 bases not matched to a gene. Here the CDR3 DNA reads TGTGCCACTAATAGCGGGGGGACGTACAATGAGCAGTTCTTC. Protein: CATNSGGTYNEQFF.

This clonotype has more than one count but fewer than ten. The chain recombines TRBV7-3 with TRBJ2-2; 12 nucleotides agree with TRBD2. This CDR3 is 15 amino acids long. Looked up from germline, CDR1 is SGHTA and CDR2 is FQGTGA. V trimming: 3 bases; J trimming: 6 bases; junction bases outside the gene matches: 2. In DNA form, the CDR3 reads TGTGCCAGCAGCTTCCTAGCGGGGGGGCCCGGGGAGCTGTTTTTT. Encoded protein: CASSFLAGGPGELFF.

Remarks on this clonotype: This clone may be a read error of a much larger clone one base away. The V gene is TRBV7-2, the J gene TRBJ2-1, with TRBD2 identical over 11 bases. The CDR3 sequence is 18 residues long. Germline V gene sequence: CDR1 SGHTA, CDR2 FQGNSA. V was pared by 5 bases and J by 9 bases, with 18 bases of the junction left unmatched. This chain's CDR3 is CASSLGASGGSFNPEQFF. The CDR3 DNA is TGTGCCAGCAGCCTGGGGGCTAGCGGGGGGTCGTTCAATCCTGAGCAGTTCTTC.

This rearrangement joins TRBV6-2 or TRBV6-3 to TRBJ2-7; D is unresolved. Trimming pared 6 bases from V and 2 bases from J, leaving 5 bases between. Germline V gene data show CDR1 as MNHEY and CDR2 as SVGEGT. The CDR3 totals 11 residues. CDR3: CASRSTYEQYF. DNA of the CDR3: TGTGCCAGCAGAAGTACCTACGAGCAGTACTTC.

This clonotype was recorded only once. The rearrangement links TRBV6-6 to TRBJ2-1, with 8 bases fitting TRBD1. Trimming removed 5 bases from V and 3 bases from J; junction bases left unmatched: 9. This CDR3 is 16 amino acids long. The germline V gene has CDR1 MNHNY and CDR2 SVGAGI (reference sequence). CDR3 DNA: TGTGCCAGCAGTGAGACAGGGGACCACCGCTACAATGAGCAGTTCTTC. It encodes CASSETGDHRYNEQFF.

The chain joins TRBV14 to TRBJ2-6; TRBD1 is a possible D gene (5 bases). The CDR3 loop spans 19 amino acids. CDR1 is SGHDN and CDR2 is FVKESK in the germline V gene. The germline V and J ends were trimmed by 4 bases and 0 bases, with 19 bases remaining between them. CDR3 DNA sequence: TGTGCCAGCAGCCTCCTCCCGACAGTGAAACACTCTGGGGCCAACGTCCTGACTTTC. Translating it yields CASSLLPTVKHSGANVLTF.

This clonotype was detected a few times. The rearrangement links TRBV19 to TRBJ1-5; TRBD1 agrees at 8 bases. The V gene end was trimmed by 7 bases and the J gene end by 7 bases; junction bases not matched to a gene: 3. Germline assignment: CDR1 LNHDA and CDR2 SQIVND (reference sequence). The CDR3 sequence is 12 residues long. CDR3 DNA sequence: TGTGCCAGTACAGGGGGCGGACAGCCCCAGCATTTT. The encoded protein is CASTGGGQPQHF.

V gene TRBV10-3 combines with J gene TRBJ1-6; possibly TRBD1 for D (6 bases). The ends were cut back, 2 bases at V and 7 bases at J, with 12 bases in the middle. The CDR3 sequence is 15 residues long. Germline CDR1 is ENHRY and CDR2 is SYGVKD. CDR3 residues: CAISELQGRNSPLHF. The DNA for the CDR3 is TGTGCCATCAGTGAGCTACAGGGCCGGAATTCACCCCTCCACTTT.

This clonotype has just a few counts. The chain carries TRBV7-3 and TRBJ2-3, with TRBD2 as a possible D gene (6 bases). This CDR3 has 16 residues. The germline V gene encodes CDR1 SGHTA and CDR2 FQGTGA. V was trimmed by 0 bases and J by 4 bases, leaving 14 bases between them. CDR3 protein: CASSLTLGGAPDTQYF. The CDR3 nucleotides are TGTGCCAGCAGCTTAACGCTAGGAGGGGCCCCAGATACGCAGTATTTT.

This clonotype appeared a few times. The rearrangement uses TRBV10-3 and TRBJ2-1, with a possible D match to TRBD2 (5 bases). There are 14 residues in the CDR3. V lost 3 bases to trimming and J lost 8 bases, with 14 bases between them. Germline values: CDR1 ENHRY, CDR2 SYGVKD. CDR3 sequence: CAISDSRGGDEQFF. The CDR3 DNA sequence: TGTGCCATCAGTGACTCCCGTGGAGGAGATGAGCAGTTCTTC.

This clonotype has at least ten counts. V is TRBV7-9 and J is TRBJ2-5; no clear D. CDR1 is SEHNR, CDR2 FQNEAQ, per germline (reference sequence). The CDR3 length is 15 residues. V shed 3 bases and J shed 4 bases, with 15 bases lying between them. The CDR3 nucleotides read TGTGCCAGCAGCTTTCCGGACCCTCCCCCAGAGACCCAGTACTTC. Translation: CASSFPDPPPETQYF.

The CDR3 reads CASSPPNWPTRNEQFF. DNA for the CDR3: TGTGCCAGCAGTCCACCCAATTGGCCTACACGCAATGAGCAGTTCTTC. J is TRBJ2-1 and V is TRBV27; D is unclear. The CDR3 has 16 residues. Germline V gene sequence: CDR1 MNHEY, CDR2 SMNVEV (reference sequence). Trimming took off 5 bases at V and 6 bases at J, with 20 bases between the two ends.

The chain links TRBV5-4 to TRBJ2-4; D remains ambiguous. The V gene's germline CDR1 is SGHNT and CDR2 YYREEE (reference sequence). This CDR3 contains 16 residues. Between the trimmed V and J ends, which lost 1 base and 1 base, there was a span of 12 bases. CDR3 bases: TGTGCCAGCAGCTTGTCTGGGAACAAGGCCAAAAACATTCAGTACTTC. It encodes CASSLSGNKAKNIQYF. Using reference TRBV5-4 and TRBJ2-4 for the parts outside the CDR3, the full variable domain is ETGVTQSPTHLIKTRGQQVTLRCSSQSGHNTVSWYQQALGQGPQFIFQYYREEENGRGNFPPRFSGLQFPNYSSELNVNALELDDSALYLCASSLSGNKAKNIQYFGAGTRLSVL.

This chain joins TRBV5-1 and TRBJ2-7, with D perhaps TRBD1 (5 bases). This CDR3 comprises 18 residues. Between the trimmed V and J ends, which lost 7 bases and 4 bases, there was a span of 30 bases. CDR1 and CDR2 from the germline V gene are SGHRS and YFSETQ. Here the CDR3 DNA reads TGCGCCAGCCACCGTGGAGATGCAGACAGACCCGGGCCTTACGAGCAGTACGTC. Amino acids: CASHRGDADRPGPYEQYV.

This chain joins TRBV27 and TRBJ1-5; a weak D match, TRBD1 (6 bases). Trimming pared 1 base from V and 6 bases from J, leaving 13 bases between. This CDR3 comprises 15 residues. Germline values: CDR1 MNHEY, CDR2 SMNVEV (reference sequence). The chain's CDR3 is CASSLLGGLGQPQHF. The CDR3 nucleotides are TGTGCCAGCAGTTTATTGGGGGGGCTGGGTCAGCCCCAGCATTTT.

The genes are TRBV5-8 and TRBJ2-7; maybe TRBD2 (5 bases). Per the germline V gene, CDR1 is SGHTS and CDR2 is YDEGEE. This CDR3 has 15 amino acids. The V gene lost 3 bases and the J gene lost 3 bases, with 16 bases spanning the gap. The CDR3 coding sequence is TGTGCCAGCAGCTCACCCGGGAACCCCAGCTACGAGCAGTACTTC. This sequence encodes CASSSPGNPSYEQYF.

The V and J genes are TRBV7-9 and TRBJ1-2, with D unclear. From germline, CDR1 is SEHNR and CDR2 FQNEAQ (reference sequence). The V end lost 2 bases, the J end lost 6 bases, and 16 bases lay between the germline ends. The CDR3 loop spans 15 amino acids. The CDR3 is CASSLSGIEGNGYTF. The CDR3 DNA follows: TGTGCCAGCAGCTTAAGCGGTATCGAAGGAAATGGCTACACCTTC.

This clonotype was observed at least ten times. The chain carries TRBV7-6 and TRBJ2-1, with 10 bases aligning to TRBD1. The CDR3 covers 17 residues. V was pared by 5 bases and J by 3 bases, with 10 bases of the junction left unmatched. Germline V CDR1 and CDR2: SGHVS, FNYEAQ. As DNA, the CDR3 is TGTGCCAGCAGCCCAAAGGGACAGGGGAACATCTACAATGAGCAGTTCTTC. Protein: CASSPKGQGNIYNEQFF.

DNA of the CDR3: TGTGCCAGCAGAGACCCCGGACGGGTGGATACGCAGTATTTT. Its protein is CASRDPGRVDTQYF. J is TRBJ2-3 and V is TRBV27; D is unclear. CDR1 and CDR2 from the germline V gene are MNHEY and SMNVEV (reference sequence). V shed 6 bases and J shed 6 bases, with 16 bases lying between them. The CDR3 runs to 14 residues.